Shown below are 23 T cell receptor beta chains from a single sample sequenced in a study of blood T cell repertoires in COVID-19. Only in-frame clones appear in the TCRdb table, and some are missing; sequencing was by immunoSEQ multiplex PCR. The table lists roughly 68,000 clones, approximately 82% of them singletons. What was sequenced was peripheral blood. The receptors shown here come from a woman at least 80 years old with acute or convalescent COVID-19.

The chain is built from TRBV12-5 and TRBJ1-1; 7 bases are shared with TRBD1. V shed 6 bases and J 4 bases; nucleotides not matched to a gene: 2. The CDR3 has 12 amino acids. The V gene's germline CDR1 is LGHNT and CDR2 FRNRAP. The DNA for the CDR3 is TGTGCTAGTGGCAGGGGGTCCACTGAAGCTTTCTTT. Amino acids: CASGRGSTEAFF. The full variable domain, with the rest looked up from reference TRBV12-5 and TRBJ1-1, is DARVTQTPRHKVTEMGQEVTMRCQPILGHNTVFWYRQTMMQGLELLAYFRNRAPLDDSGMPKDRFSAEMPDATLATLKIQPSEPRDSAVYFCASGRGSTEAFFGQGTRLTVV.

The chain employs TRBV6-5 and TRBJ1-4; 8 bases align to TRBD1. Germline CDR1 and CDR2: MNHEY and SVGAGI. The CDR3 has 16 residues. V lost 0 bases and J lost 2; bases outside the gene matches: 2. The CDR3 loop is CASSYSRTGTNEKLFF. The DNA of the CDR3 is TGTGCCAGCAGTTACTCACGGACAGGGACTAATGAAAAACTGTTTTTT.

The chain employs TRBV5-6 and TRBJ2-1, with 10 bases that match TRBD1. The CDR3 covers 15 residues. V lost 3 bases to trimming and J lost 7 bases; unmatched junction nucleotides: 7. In germline, CDR1 is SGHDT, CDR2 YYEEEE. The CDR3 DNA follows: TGTGCCAGCAGCTACCCCGGGACAGGGGCGAATGAGCAGTTCTTC. It encodes CASSYPGTGANEQFF.

The rearrangement uses TRBV3-1 (or the pseudogene TRBV3-2) and TRBJ1-1; D not resolved. Germline loops: CDR1 LGHDT, CDR2 YNNKEL (reference sequence). V lost 7 bases and J 0 bases, leaving 15 bases between the germline ends. The CDR3 spans 15 residues. CDR3 region: CASKQAGKMNTEAFF. CDR3 bases: TGTGCCAGCAAGCAGGCCGGTAAAATGAACACTGAAGCTTTCTTT.

The CDR3 region has the DNA TGTGCCACCAGTGATACAGGGACTAATGAAAAACTGTTTTTT. Translating it yields CATSDTGTNEKLFF. The chain couples TRBV24-1 to TRBJ1-4; D may be TRBD1 (6 bases). The CDR3 is 14 amino acids. V was shortened by 3 bases and J by 2 bases, with 6 bases between the two germline ends. CDR1 and CDR2 from the germline V gene are KGHDR and SFDVKD.

The rearrangement links TRBV5-1 to TRBJ2-7, with D maybe TRBD1 (5 bases). CDR1 SGHRS and CDR2 YFSETQ come from the germline V gene. The CDR3 length is 15 residues. The ends were cut back, 0 bases at V and 2 bases at J, with 12 bases in the middle. CDR3 DNA: TGCGCCAGCAGCTTGGTGTGGACACCAACCTACGAGCAGTACTTC. Amino acid sequence: CASSLVWTPTYEQYF.

The chain carries TRBV6-2 or TRBV6-3 and TRBJ1-5; a weak D match, TRBD1 (5 bases). V dropped 2 bases and J dropped 4 bases, with 12 bases sitting between them. The CDR3 is 15 amino acids. Looked up from germline, CDR1 is MNHEY and CDR2 is SVGEGT. CDR3 protein: CASSYRDSANQPQHF. CDR3 DNA: TGTGCCAGCAGTTACCGGGACTCAGCAAATCAGCCCCAGCATTTT.

The gene calls are TRBV11-2 and TRBJ2-5; D may be TRBD1 (6 bases). CDR1 is SGHAT and CDR2 is FQNNGV in the germline V gene. V was shortened by 0 bases and J by 5 bases, with 16 bases between the two germline ends. There are 16 residues in the CDR3. The CDR3 nucleotides are TGTGCCAGCAGCTTAGAAGGGGCAGCGAGGGGGGAGACCCAGTACTTC. Its protein product is CASSLEGAARGETQYF.

This sequence joins TRBV25-1 and TRBJ2-4, with D tentatively TRBD2 (7 bases). The V gene's germline CDR1 is MGHDK and CDR2 SYGVNS. The V and J ends lost 2 bases and 3 bases respectively, with 14 bases between them. The CDR3 sequence is 16 residues long. In DNA form, the CDR3 reads TGTGCCAGCAGTGAACCCGCGGGGGCTCGCAAAAACATTCAGTACTTC. Amino acid sequence: CASSEPAGARKNIQYF. Full variable domain (missing parts from reference TRBV25-1 and TRBJ2-4): EADIYQTPRYLVIGTGKKITLECSQTMGHDKMYWYQQDPGMELHLIHYSYGVNSTEKGDLSSESTVSRIRTEHFPLTLESARPSHTSQYLCASSEPAGARKNIQYFGAGTRLSVL.

V usage is TRBV20-1 and J usage is TRBJ1-2; D unclear. The CDR3 has 11 amino acids. V lost 3 bases and J 8 bases, leaving 10 bases between the germline ends. CDR1 DFQATT and CDR2 SNEGSKA come from the germline V gene (reference sequence). CDR3 region: CSARLNEGYTF. CDR3 nucleotides: TGCAGTGCTAGGTTGAATGAGGGCTACACCTTC.

The chain is built from TRBV11-3 and TRBJ2-3, with 7 positions matching TRBD2. Germline values: CDR1 SGHNT, CDR2 YENEEA. The CDR3 is 14 residues long. The junction had 6 bases not matched to a gene; V was cut back by 5 bases and J by 4 bases. The CDR3 DNA reads as TGTGCCAGCAGCCCCCGGGACTACGCAGATACGCAGTATTTT. This codes for CASSPRDYADTQYF.

The V gene is TRBV12-5, the J gene TRBJ1-6, with a tentative D call TRBD1 (5 bases). The germline gives CDR1 LGHNT, CDR2 FRNRAP. The CDR3 is 14 amino acids. V was shortened by 7 bases and J by 9 bases, with 16 bases between the two germline ends. This CDR3 reads CASAFGNTGSPLHF. In nucleotides, the CDR3 is TGTGCTAGTGCCTTCGGTAACACAGGTTCACCCCTCCACTTT.

The genes are TRBV12-3 or TRBV12-4 and TRBJ2-1; D is unclear. The V end was cut by 6 bases, the J end by 3 bases, with 9 bases between. This CDR3 comprises 13 residues. The CDR3: CASSPQSYNEQFF. CDR3 DNA sequence: TGTGCCAGCAGCCCACAAAGCTACAATGAGCAGTTCTTC.

The chain employs TRBV18 and TRBJ2-5; 7 nucleotides match TRBD1. The germline gives CDR1 KGHSH, CDR2 LQKENI. With 10 bases clipped from V and 3 bases from J, the junction kept 5 bases outside the gene matches. CDR3 length equals 12 residues. CDR3 DNA: TGTGCCACCTGGGGGACAGAAGAGACCCAGTACTTC. It yields the protein CATWGTEETQYF.

The gene calls are TRBV15 and TRBJ1-1; D unclear. The V end was cut by 0 bases, the J end by 2 bases, with 10 bases between. Looked up from germline, CDR1 is LNHNV and CDR2 is YYDKDF (reference sequence). The CDR3 is 15 amino acids. The CDR3: CATSRDLLGNTEAFF. As DNA, the CDR3 is TGTGCCACCAGCAGAGATTTGTTGGGCAACACTGAAGCTTTCTTT.

The rearrangement uses TRBV5-6 and TRBJ1-1, with a tentative D call TRBD1 (6 bases). This CDR3 comprises 14 residues. Germline V gives CDR1 SGHDT, CDR2 YYEEEE. Trimming shortened V by 3 bases and J by 1 base, and 10 bases separated the two germline ends. DNA of the CDR3: TGTGCCAGCAGCTCCGGGACACCGAACACTGAAGCTTTCTTT. Amino acid sequence: CASSSGTPNTEAFF.

This chain uses TRBV27 with TRBJ2-2; D may be TRBD1 (5 bases). Trimming removed 3 bases from V and 7 bases from J, with 15 bases in between. CDR3 length: 15 residues. Germline V gene lookup returns CDR1 MNHEY and CDR2 SMNVEV (reference sequence). CDR3 protein: CASSFNQGFVGELFF. CDR3 sequence (DNA): TGTGCCAGCAGTTTTAACCAGGGTTTCGTCGGGGAGCTGTTTTTT.

The CDR3 region is CASSSDPGIYNEQFF. The CDR3, as DNA: TGTGCCAGCAGCTCCGATCCGGGAATCTACAATGAGCAGTTCTTC. The chain links TRBV5-4 to TRBJ2-1, with a weak D call TRBD2 (5 bases). Germline V gives CDR1 SGHNT, CDR2 YYREEE (reference sequence). The CDR3 runs 15 residues. V was pared by 3 bases and J by 3 bases, with 13 bases between.

This chain connects TRBV7-9 to TRBJ1-5, with TRBD1 as a possible D gene (5 bases). This CDR3 comprises 17 residues. Trimming took 0 bases from V and 0 from J, leaving 12 bases between them. Germline loops: CDR1 SEHNR, CDR2 FQNEAQ (reference sequence). The CDR3 nucleotides are TGTGCCAGCAGCTTAGCCCCAGACAGCTATAGCAATCAGCCCCAGCATTTT. This gives the protein CASSLAPDSYSNQPQHF.

There are a few counts of this clone. J is TRBJ1-4 and V is TRBV15; D not certain. The CDR3 length is 15 residues. Per germline, CDR1 LNHNV and CDR2 YYDKDF (reference sequence). Trimming took off 4 bases at V and 5 bases at J, with 14 bases between the two ends. CDR3 nucleotide sequence: TGTGCCACCAGCATAAACTTACAGAAGAATGAAAAACTGTTTTTT. Protein product: CATSINLQKNEKLFF. The full variable domain, rest sourced from reference TRBV15 and TRBJ1-4, is DAMVIQNPRYQVTQFGKPVTLSCSQTLNHNVMYWYQQKSSQAPKLLFHYYDKDFNNEADTPDNFQSRRPNTSFCFLDIRSPGLGDTAMYLCATSINLQKNEKLFFGSGTQLSVL.

V is TRBV27 and J is TRBJ2-2; TRBD1 matches 9 bases. CDR3 length: 24 residues. V was clipped by 0 bases and J by 0 bases; unmatched bases: 23. Germline CDR1 and CDR2: MNHEY and SMNVEV (reference sequence). CDR3 sequence: CASSLSGPYRDRVRFSANTGELFF. The CDR3 DNA sequence: TGTGCCAGCAGTTTATCGGGCCCTTACCGGGACAGGGTGAGATTTTCAGCGAACACCGGGGAGCTGTTTTTT.

This chain connects TRBV24-1 to TRBJ2-1; 11 bases fit TRBD2. Germline V CDR1 and CDR2: KGHDR, SFDVKD. J was trimmed by 5 bases and V by 4 bases; bases with no gene match: 6. CDR3 length equals 16 residues. CDR3 region: CATSEAGLADNNEQFF. Written as DNA, the CDR3 is TGTGCCACCAGTGAGGCGGGACTAGCGGATAACAATGAGCAGTTCTTC.

J is TRBJ1-1 and V is TRBV7-3; 8 nucleotides agree with TRBD1. This CDR3 is built from 14 residues. The junction had 1 base not matched to a gene; V was cut back by 3 bases and J by 1 base. The germline V gene encodes CDR1 SGHTA and CDR2 FQGTGA. The CDR3 DNA follows: TGTGCCAGCAGCTTCCAGGGGGCGAACACTGAAGCTTTCTTT. It codes for CASSFQGANTEAFF. The full variable domain, in which reference TRBV7-3 and TRBJ1-1 provide the parts outside the CDR3, is GAGVSQTPSNKVTEKGKYVELRCDPISGHTALYWYRQSLGQGPEFLIYFQGTGAADDSGLPNDRFFAVRPEGSVSTLKIQRTERGDSAVYLCASSFQGANTEAFFGQGTRLTVV.